This TCR beta chain was sequenced in a study of cytomegalovirus exposure and HLA in healthy donors. To note about this clone: Its antigen is not known.

Findings of the study overall: The listing of 150 to 200 TCR beta chains classed them as cytomegalovirus-associated.

Only in-frame clones appear in the TCRdb table, and some are missing; sequencing was by immunoSEQ multiplex PCR. Of 120,000 or so clones listed, about 83% are singletons. V shed 8 bases, J shed 6 bases, and the junction held 8 bases outside the gene matches. Germline V gene data show CDR1 as LNHDA and CDR2 as SQIVND (reference sequence). This CDR3 is built from 14 residues. The TCR comes from a woman under 40 in good health and CMV-seronegative. The V and J genes are TRBV19 and TRBJ2-2, with 8 bases matching TRBD1. The material sequenced was PBMCs. DNA for the CDR3: TGTGCCAGTGGGGGACAGGCTTCGCCCGGGGAGCTGTTTTTT. This codes for CASGGQASPGELFF.